This T cell receptor (beta chain) was obtained from a study of neoadjuvant nivolumab and ipilimumab in lung cancer. Trimming left V 2 bases short and J 9 bases short, with 14 bases between. Germline V gene sequence: CDR1 MNHEY, CDR2 SVGAGI. The CDR3 is made up of 14 amino acids. Generated by immunoSEQ multiplex PCR, the TCRdb table keeps only in-frame clones and is missing some. The table has roughly 49,000 clones, approximately 90% seen once. V and J are TRBV6-5 and TRBJ2-1; D remains unclear. Material: blood, obtained before neoadjuvant nivolumab, alone or with ipilimumab. The receptor's source is an adult with non-small cell lung cancer. Some clones in this sample may be carry-over from other donors' samples. CDR3 region: CASSYGAFTSEQFF. CDR3 in DNA: TGTGCCAGCAGTTACGGCGCCTTCACAAGTGAGCAGTTCTTC.